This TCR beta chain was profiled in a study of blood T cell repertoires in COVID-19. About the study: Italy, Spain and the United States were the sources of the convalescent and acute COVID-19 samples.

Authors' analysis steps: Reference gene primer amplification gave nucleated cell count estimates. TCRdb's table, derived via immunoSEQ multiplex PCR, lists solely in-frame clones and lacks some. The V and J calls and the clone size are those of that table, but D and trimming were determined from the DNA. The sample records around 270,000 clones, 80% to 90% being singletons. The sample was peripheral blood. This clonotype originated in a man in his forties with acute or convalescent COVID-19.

The CDR3 DNA follows: TGTGCCAGCAGCCCGAAACTAGCGGGCACAGATACGCAGTATTTT. Translated: CASSPKLAGTDTQYF. The genes are TRBV7-3 and TRBJ2-3; 8 bases line up with TRBD2. The ends lost 5 bases at V and 1 base at J; junction bases unmatched: 5. The CDR3 extends over 15 amino acids. Germline values: CDR1 SGHTA, CDR2 FQGTGA.